This T cell receptor (beta chain) was obtained from a study of T cells after yellow fever vaccination. TCRdb reprocessed the 5' RACE reads with MiXCR, giving one entry per CDR3 protein. The sample carries around 320,000 distinct CDR3 sequences, under 9% recorded once. The CDR3 loop spans 15 amino acids. Germline CDR1 reads SGDLS; CDR2 reads YYNGEE. V was trimmed by 4 bases and J by 3 bases, leaving 14 bases between them. Many counts were recorded for this clonotype. The chain carries TRBV9 and TRBJ1-5; no firm D call. The clonotype was recovered from a man younger than 35 who received the YFV17D yellow fever vaccine. Specimen: CD4+ T cells sorted from PBMCs, collected 5 days after the yellow fever booster vaccination. The CDR3 coding sequence is TGTGCCAGCAGCTCTTCAGGAGGGTTCAATCAGCCCCAGCATTTT. It codes for CASSSSGGFNQPQHF.